This entry is about one T cell receptor (beta chain). Losses at the gene ends were 3 bases for V and 6 bases for J; bases not matched to a gene: 5. Germline V CDR1 and CDR2: DFQATT, SNEGSKA (reference sequence). The length of the CDR3 is 14 residues. From RNA transcripts, TCR beta CDR3 regions were amplified. RT-PCR in the first round (using the HTBI primer set) targeted the TCR CDR3. Using its own MiXCR run on the multiplex PCR reads, TCRdb lists one record per CDR3 protein. The sample has 600,000 to 900,000 distinct CDR3 sequences, roughly 15% seen once. The data stem from a study of T cells in Graves' hyperthyroidism and ophthalmopathy.

This TCR derives from a young man with Graves' hyperthyroidism. The specimen sequenced was blood. This chain uses TRBV20-1 with TRBJ2-1, with TRBD1 identical over 10 bases. CDR3 loop: CSARTGGPGNEQFF. CDR3 sequence (DNA): TGCAGTGCTAGGACAGGGGGCCCGGGCAATGAGCAGTTCTTC.